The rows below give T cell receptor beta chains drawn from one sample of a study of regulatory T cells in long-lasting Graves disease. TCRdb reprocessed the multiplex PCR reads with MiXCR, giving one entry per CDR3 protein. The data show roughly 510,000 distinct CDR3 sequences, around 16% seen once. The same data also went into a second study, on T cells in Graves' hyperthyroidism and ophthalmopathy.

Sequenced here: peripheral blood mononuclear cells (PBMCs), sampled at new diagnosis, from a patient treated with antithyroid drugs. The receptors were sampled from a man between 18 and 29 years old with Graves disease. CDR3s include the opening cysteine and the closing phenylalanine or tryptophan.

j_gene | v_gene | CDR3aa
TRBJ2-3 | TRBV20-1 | CSAPNRRGSTDTQYF
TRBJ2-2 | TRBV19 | CASSNRLVANTGELFF
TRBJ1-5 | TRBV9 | CASSVGGAANQPQHF
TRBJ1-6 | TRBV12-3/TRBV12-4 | CASSFITGMSSYNSPLHF
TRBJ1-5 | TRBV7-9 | CASSLGQDQHF
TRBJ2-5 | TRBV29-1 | CSSALGLEETQYF
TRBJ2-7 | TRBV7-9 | CASSLIGGSYEQYF
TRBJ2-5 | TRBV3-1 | CASVPPGLAGVVETQYF
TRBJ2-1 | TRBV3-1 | CASSQGGGGNEQFF
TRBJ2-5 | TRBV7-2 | CASSHHRSQETQYF